The subject of this entry is one TCR beta chain. PCR employed 60 Vbeta and 13 Jbeta primers. Profiling relied on immunoSEQ multiplex PCR, and the TCRdb table lists in-frame clones only, not all of them. The table lists 99,000 or so clones, 60% to 80% of them singletons. These data are taken from a study of cytomegalovirus exposure and HLA in healthy donors. This CDR3 spans 12 amino acids. V was shortened by 8 bases and J by 2 bases, with 6 bases between the two germline ends. Germline CDR1 MNHNS, CDR2 SASEGT. The sequence came from a man aged 60 to 75 in good health and CMV-seropositive. The rearrangement joins TRBV6-1 to TRBJ2-2, with D perhaps matching TRBD2 (6 bases). The sample comprised PBMCs. CDR3 sequence: CASGLNTGELFF. CDR3 nucleotide sequence: TGTGCCAGCGGACTAAACACCGGGGAGCTGTTTTTT.